The present T cell receptor (beta chain) was sequenced within a study of control samples from healthy donors and cancer patients. The table came from immunoSEQ multiplex PCR; TCRdb's copy has only in-frame clones and leaves some out. The sample consists of some 130,000 clones, 85% to 95% of them appearing once. The CDR3 length is 11 residues. Germline assignment: CDR1 DFQATT and CDR2 SNEGSKA (reference sequence). V was shortened by 2 bases and J by 8 bases, with 7 bases between the two germline ends. This rearrangement joins TRBV20-1 to TRBJ2-1, with unresolved D. Sequencing was performed on PBMCs. The receptor was derived from a man aged 45-65 years with head and neck cancer. The CDR3 coding sequence is TGCAGTGCTAGAAGAGCCCATGAGCAGTTCTTC. This codes for CSARRAHEQFF.